This T cell receptor (beta chain) stems from a study of cytomegalovirus exposure and HLA in healthy donors. The CDR3 is 16 amino acids. With V trimmed by 0 bases and J by 2 bases, 6 bases remained unmatched. Germline loops: CDR1 GTSNPN, CDR2 SVGIG (reference sequence). Overall study findings and caveats: TRBV6-2, TRBV6-3 and some other V segments were unresolvable in 87-base-pair reads.

Regarding this clone: The target antigen is unknown.

The PCR had 60 Vbeta and 13 Jbeta primers. In the study's own analysis: An analysis performed later counted about 80 million unique TCR beta chains (approximately 11 million of them shared). Method: immunoSEQ multiplex PCR; TCRdb's copy keeps in-frame clones and lacks some. V, J and clone size derive from that table, while D and trimming were established from the DNA sequence. Here the sample spans tens of thousands of clones, roughly 74% being singletons. The sequence derives from a woman aged 45-60 years in good health and CMV-seropositive. The sample taken for sequencing was PBMCs. The V gene is TRBV30, the J gene TRBJ1-5; 8 bases map to TRBD1. The CDR3: CAWSVGQVWGNQPQHF. The CDR3, as DNA: TGTGCCTGGAGTGTGGGACAGGTTTGGGGCAATCAGCCCCAGCATTTT.